This T cell receptor beta chain is drawn from a study of OX40 agonist ivuxolimab in advanced cancers. The overall study: The study treated patients with ivuxolimab, an agonistic anti-OX40 (CD134) antibody. Patients were approximately 80% male with ages roughly 20 to 80, mean 60. Broader study findings: Clonal expansion was seen in CD4+ and CD8+ blood T cells by week 6 at 0.1 to 3.0 mg/kg. Specificity for antigen went undetermined in the expanded peripheral T cells.

Data came from immunoSEQ multiplex PCR; TCRdb stores just in-frame clones and leaves some out. The table has approximately 94,000 clones, 75% to 95% seen once. About this clone: Its antigen is currently unknown.

The material sequenced was CD4+ or CD8+ T cells sorted from blood, taken in a trial of the OX40 agonist ivuxolimab. The receptor comes from an adult with an advanced solid tumor such as melanoma, head and neck, liver or kidney cancer.

The CDR3 region has the DNA TGTGCCAGCAGCTTAAAGATAGCGGACAATGAGCAGTTCTTC. Translation gives CASSLKIADNEQFF. The rearrangement joins TRBV7-2 to TRBJ2-1; D is possibly TRBD2 (6 bases). Germline V gives CDR1 SGHTA, CDR2 FQGNSA. CDR3 length: 14 amino acids. The V and J ends lost 2 bases and 5 bases respectively, with 10 bases between them.